This paragraph covers one T cell receptor (beta chain) sequence. This clonotype was detected ten times or more. The clone's antigen remains unknown. Base quality data are lacking; no much larger clone is found one base away. The CDR3 sequence holds 13 residues, the cysteine and phenylalanine included. The CDR3 DNA has 39 bases and is translated from base 1. In the germline V gene (reference sequence), CDR1 corresponds to GTSNPN and CDR2 to SVGIG. V is clipped by 2 bases and J by 8 bases, and the sequence between their germline boundaries is 13 bases long. The library was obtained by 5' RACE. TCRdb shows the sequencer as NextSeq 500. To allow correction of PCR and sequencing errors, the TCR library protocol tagged every TCR cDNA molecule with a unique molecular identifier. In the original analysis: Decombinator tools were used for TCR identification, UMI-based error correction and CDR3 extraction. Expanded TCRs were defined as those above a frequency of 2 per 1,000, corresponding to the top 1% of the tumor frequency distribution. Expanded tumor TCRs statistically deemed absent (corrected P<0.05) from at least one tumor region were classed as regional, and all other expanded tumor TCRs were classed as ubiquitous. Renyi diversity was computed with the R vegan package after each repertoire had been subsampled 100 times to 5,000 TCRs. CDR3 similarity networks were built from amino acid triplet string-kernel similarity, with CDR3s being connected when pairwise similarity was above 0.82. TCRdb reran the public reads through fastp at Q25 and MiXCR, keeping productive beta chains. Rows are combined by CDR3 protein, so each entry shows the most common genes and DNA. These V and J calls originate from TCRdb's pipeline instead of the authors' own analysis. This sample lists tens of thousands of distinct CDR3 sequences; roughly 15% were detected once. Roughly 30% of the sample belongs to the ten largest clones.

The sample originates from a study of spatial heterogeneity in lung cancer (dated by TCRdb to about 2019). Regarding the research as a whole: More beta-chain than alpha-chain transcripts were consistently detected, likely reflecting higher beta-chain transcript abundance. Nonsynonymous mutation counts, determined by whole-exome sequencing of tumor tissue, were related to TCR repertoire features. TCR transcript counts in tumor regions correlated strongly with a T cell transcriptional module score from matched bulk RNA-seq. In non-small cell lung cancer, the study made a quantitative comparison of TCR alpha and beta repertoires among multiple tumor regions, matched nontumor lung and blood. At surgery, 200 or so tumor regions, 63 to 70 matched nontumor lung samples and 56 PBMC samples were TCR-sequenced for both alpha and beta chains. In the raw uncorrected reads, each unique combination of TCR and UMI appeared on average more than ten times. What the research found in general, with its limitations: Counts of ubiquitous and regional expanded TCRs were found to correlate with counts of ubiquitous and regional nonsynonymous mutations, respectively. TCR-seq coverage of tumor T cells was estimated to be only roughly 7.3% for alpha chains and more than 11% for beta chains. The number of expanded intratumoral alpha and beta TCRs correlated with the tumor nonsynonymous mutation count. Additional single-cell paired TCR alpha and beta sequencing was considered necessary to confirm, at a functional level, the hypothesis that regional TCRs recognize regional mutations.

Read against the paper, the sample's time point label means: sample taken at primary tumor resection. The donors were more than 60 patients from the lung TRACERx cohort who had early-stage, untreated non-small cell lung cancer. Without any cell sorting, TCR sequencing was performed on whole RNA extracted either from tumor and nontumor lung tissue or from cryopreserved PBMC samples. A patient was chosen for TCR sequencing only when enough RNA was available from at least two tumor regions. A lung pathologist reviewed the tumor and adjacent nontumor lung specimens before the specimens were selected. Sequenced here: lung tumor tissue, sampled at surgery. The receptor comes from a female donor with early-stage non-small cell lung cancer. The chain is encoded by TRBV30 joined to TRBJ2-1; a tentative D match to TRBD1 spans 6 bases. The bases read TGTGCCTGGAGTTCAGGGGCTGGGTATGAGCAGTTCTTC. Its protein reads: CAWSSGAGYEQFF.